The clone carrying this T cell receptor (beta chain) was counted at least ten times. Its antigen is still unknown. Sequencing libraries for TCR beta were prepared with iRepertoire HTBI primers and Arm-PCR of CDR3 regions. A single record per CDR3 protein comes from TCRdb applying MiXCR to the multiplex PCR reads. The sample contains about 470,000 distinct CDR3 sequences, 15% to 20% of which appear only once. Time point here: newly diagnosed GD, antithyroid drugs for less than 3 months. After RNA was extracted from PBMCs, the TCR library was made from it. The data originate from a study of regulatory T cells in long-lasting Graves disease. Study information: Antithyroid drug use was under 3 months in newly diagnosed Graves' patients.

Germline-derived CDR1 and CDR2 are DFQATT and SNEGSKA (reference sequence). The CDR3 consists of 14 residues. V was shortened by 6 bases and J by 4 bases, with 16 bases between the two germline ends. General study findings and limits: Persistent disease exhibited a predilection for TRBV28, TRBJ1-2 and TRBJ2-5. Fewer public clonotypes were shared by new patients (just under 1,000) than by persistent patients (about 3,000).

This same sample was also part of a study on T cells in Graves' hyperthyroidism and ophthalmopathy. This second study notes: Hyperthyroidism patients were newly diagnosed, had disease duration under 2 months, and were aged 18 to 65 years.

The sample was peripheral blood mononuclear cells (PBMCs), taken at new diagnosis, from a patient treated with antithyroid drugs. The V call is TRBV20-1, the J call TRBJ2-1; the D gene is possibly TRBD1 (5 bases). The TCR was taken from a middle-aged man with Graves disease. The CDR3 DNA sequence: TGCAGTGCAGCCCGCCAGGGAACTTACAATGAGCAGTTCTTC. Protein: CSAARQGTYNEQFF.